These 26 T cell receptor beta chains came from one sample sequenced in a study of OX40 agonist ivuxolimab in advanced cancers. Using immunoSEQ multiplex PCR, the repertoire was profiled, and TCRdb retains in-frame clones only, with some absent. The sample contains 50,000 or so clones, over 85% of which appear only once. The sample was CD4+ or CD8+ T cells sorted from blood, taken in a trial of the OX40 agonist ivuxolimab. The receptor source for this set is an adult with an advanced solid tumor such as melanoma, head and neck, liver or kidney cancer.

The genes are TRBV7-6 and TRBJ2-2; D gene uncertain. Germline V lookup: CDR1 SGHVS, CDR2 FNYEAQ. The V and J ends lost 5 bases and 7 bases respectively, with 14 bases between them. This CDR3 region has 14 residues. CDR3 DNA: TGTGCCAGCAGCATGACTGGGATTAACGGGGAGCTGTTTTTT. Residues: CASSMTGINGELFF.

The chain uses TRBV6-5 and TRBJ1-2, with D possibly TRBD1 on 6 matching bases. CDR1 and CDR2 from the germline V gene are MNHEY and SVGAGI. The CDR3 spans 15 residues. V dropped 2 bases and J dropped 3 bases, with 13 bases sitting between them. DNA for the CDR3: TGTGCCAGCAGTTACGACCCGAGACAGGACTATGGCTACACCTTC. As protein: CASSYDPRQDYGYTF.

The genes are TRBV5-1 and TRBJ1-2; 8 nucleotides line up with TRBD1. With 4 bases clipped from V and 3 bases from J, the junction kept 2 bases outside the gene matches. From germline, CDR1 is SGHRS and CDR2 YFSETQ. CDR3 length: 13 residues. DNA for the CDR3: TGCGCCAGCAGCCTGACAGGGGACTATGGCTACACCTTC. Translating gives CASSLTGDYGYTF.

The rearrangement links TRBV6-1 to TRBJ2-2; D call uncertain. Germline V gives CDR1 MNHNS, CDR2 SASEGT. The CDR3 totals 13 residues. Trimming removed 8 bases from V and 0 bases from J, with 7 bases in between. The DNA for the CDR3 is TGTGCCAGCTCCCCGGCGAACACCGGGGAGCTGTTTTTT. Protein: CASSPANTGELFF.

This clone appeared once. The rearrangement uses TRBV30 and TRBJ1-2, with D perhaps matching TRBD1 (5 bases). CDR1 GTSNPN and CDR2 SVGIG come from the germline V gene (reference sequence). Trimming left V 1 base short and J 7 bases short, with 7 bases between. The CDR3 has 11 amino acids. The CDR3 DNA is TGTGCCTGGAGTGCAGGGTCTGGCTACACCTTC. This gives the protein CAWSAGSGYTF. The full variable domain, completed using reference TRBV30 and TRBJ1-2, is SQTIHQWPATLVQPVGSPLSLECTVEGTSNPNLYWYRQAAGRGLQLLFYSVGIGQISSEVPQNLSASRPQDRQFILSSKKLLLSDSGFYLCAWSAGSGYTFGSGTRLTVV.

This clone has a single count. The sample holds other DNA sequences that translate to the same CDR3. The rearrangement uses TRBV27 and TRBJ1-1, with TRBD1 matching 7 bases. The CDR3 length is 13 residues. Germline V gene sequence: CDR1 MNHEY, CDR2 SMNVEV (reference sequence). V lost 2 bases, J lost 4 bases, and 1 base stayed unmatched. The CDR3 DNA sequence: TGTGCCAGCAGTTTAGCAGGGGGCACTGAAGCTTTCTTT. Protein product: CASSLAGGTEAFF.

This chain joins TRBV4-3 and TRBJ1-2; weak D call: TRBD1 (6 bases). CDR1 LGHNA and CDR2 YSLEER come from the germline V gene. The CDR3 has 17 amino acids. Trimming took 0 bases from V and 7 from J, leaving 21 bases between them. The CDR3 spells CASSQDPPGDKGGGYTF. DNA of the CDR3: TGCGCCAGCAGCCAAGATCCCCCCGGAGATAAGGGGGGTGGCTACACCTTC.

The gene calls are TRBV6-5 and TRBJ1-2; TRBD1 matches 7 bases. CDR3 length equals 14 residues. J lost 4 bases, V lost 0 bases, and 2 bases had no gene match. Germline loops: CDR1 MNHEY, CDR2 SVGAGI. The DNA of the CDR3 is TGTGCCAGCAGTTACTCTCCAGGGGGCTATGGCTACACCTTC. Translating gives CASSYSPGGYGYTF.

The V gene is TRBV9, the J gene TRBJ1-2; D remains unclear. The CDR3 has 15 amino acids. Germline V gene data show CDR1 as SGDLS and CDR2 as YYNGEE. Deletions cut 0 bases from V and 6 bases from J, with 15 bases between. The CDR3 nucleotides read TGTGCCAGCAGCGTAGGTTCTGGGTTCGGGGATGGCTACACCTTC. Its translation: CASSVGSGFGDGYTF.

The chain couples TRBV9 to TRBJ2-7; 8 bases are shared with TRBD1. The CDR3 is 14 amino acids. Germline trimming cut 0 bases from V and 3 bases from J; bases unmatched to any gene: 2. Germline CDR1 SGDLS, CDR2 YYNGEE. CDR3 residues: CASSVAGGGYEQYF. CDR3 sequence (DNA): TGTGCCAGCAGCGTAGCAGGGGGCGGCTACGAGCAGTACTTC.

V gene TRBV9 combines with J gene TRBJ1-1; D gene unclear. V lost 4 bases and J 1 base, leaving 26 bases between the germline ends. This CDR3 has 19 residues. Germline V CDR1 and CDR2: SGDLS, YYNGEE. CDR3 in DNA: TGTGCCAGCAGCCCGACGTTTAAGGAGGGATGGAATAGGAACACTGAAGCTTTCTTT. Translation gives CASSPTFKEGWNRNTEAFF.

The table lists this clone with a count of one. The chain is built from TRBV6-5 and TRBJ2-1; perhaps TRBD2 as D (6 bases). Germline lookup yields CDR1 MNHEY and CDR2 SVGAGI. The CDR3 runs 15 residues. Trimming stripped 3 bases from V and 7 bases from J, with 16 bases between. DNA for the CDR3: TGTGCCAGCAGTTATGTGGAGGGCCTCTGGAATGAGCAGTTCTTC. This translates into CASSYVEGLWNEQFF.

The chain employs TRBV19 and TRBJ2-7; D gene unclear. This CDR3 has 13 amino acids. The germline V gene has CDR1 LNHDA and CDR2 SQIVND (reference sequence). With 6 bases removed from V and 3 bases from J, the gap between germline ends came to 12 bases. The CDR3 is CASSPAPGYEQYF. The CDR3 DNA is TGTGCCAGTAGCCCGGCCCCGGGCTACGAGCAGTACTTC. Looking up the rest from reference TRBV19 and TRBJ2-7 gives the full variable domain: DGGITQSPKYLFRKEGQNVTLSCEQNLNHDAMYWYRQDPGQGLRLIYYSQIVNDFQKGDIAEGYSVSREKKESFPLTVTSAQKNPTAFYLCASSPAPGYEQYFGPGTRLTVT.

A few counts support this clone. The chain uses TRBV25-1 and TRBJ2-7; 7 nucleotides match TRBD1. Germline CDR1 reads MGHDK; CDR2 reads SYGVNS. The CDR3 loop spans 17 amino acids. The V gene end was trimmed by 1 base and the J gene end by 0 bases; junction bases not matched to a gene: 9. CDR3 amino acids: CASSESEKGTASYEQYF. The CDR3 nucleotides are TGTGCCAGCAGTGAATCCGAGAAGGGGACAGCCTCCTACGAGCAGTACTTC.

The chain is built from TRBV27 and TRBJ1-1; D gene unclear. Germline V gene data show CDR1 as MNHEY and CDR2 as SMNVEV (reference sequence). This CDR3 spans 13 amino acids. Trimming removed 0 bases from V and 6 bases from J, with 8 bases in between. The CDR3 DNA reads TGTGCCAGCAGTTTATCAGGGCCCCCTGAAGCTTTCTTT. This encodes CASSLSGPPEAFF.

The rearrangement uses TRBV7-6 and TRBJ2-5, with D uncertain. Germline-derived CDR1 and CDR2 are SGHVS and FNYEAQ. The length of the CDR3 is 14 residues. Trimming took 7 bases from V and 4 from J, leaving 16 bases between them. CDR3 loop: CASTPEVGVETQYF. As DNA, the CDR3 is TGTGCCAGCACCCCCGAGGTTGGGGTAGAGACCCAGTACTTC.

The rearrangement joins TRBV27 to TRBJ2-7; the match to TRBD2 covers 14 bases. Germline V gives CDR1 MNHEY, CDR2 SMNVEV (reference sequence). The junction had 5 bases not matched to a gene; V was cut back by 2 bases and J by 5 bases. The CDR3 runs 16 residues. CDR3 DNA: TGTGCCAGCAGTTTAGGGACTAGCGGGAGTGCCCACGAGCAGTACTTC. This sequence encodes CASSLGTSGSAHEQYF.

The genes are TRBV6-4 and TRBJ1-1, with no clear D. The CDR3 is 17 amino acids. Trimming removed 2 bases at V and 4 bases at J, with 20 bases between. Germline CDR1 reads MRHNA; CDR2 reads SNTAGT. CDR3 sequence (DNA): TGTGCCAGCAGTGACACAAACTTTGGTGGCAGTTCCACTGAAGCTTTCTTT. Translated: CASSDTNFGGSSTEAFF.

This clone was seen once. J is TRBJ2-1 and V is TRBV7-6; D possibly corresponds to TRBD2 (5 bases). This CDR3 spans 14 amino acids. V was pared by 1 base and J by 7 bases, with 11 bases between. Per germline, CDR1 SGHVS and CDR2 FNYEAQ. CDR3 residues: CASSLERAENEQFF. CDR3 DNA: TGTGCCAGCAGCTTAGAGAGGGCGGAGAATGAGCAGTTCTTC.

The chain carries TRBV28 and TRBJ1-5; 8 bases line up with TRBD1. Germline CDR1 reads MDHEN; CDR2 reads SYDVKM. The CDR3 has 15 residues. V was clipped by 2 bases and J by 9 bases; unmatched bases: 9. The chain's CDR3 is CASSLGDRLQAPQHF. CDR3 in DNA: TGTGCCAGCAGTTTAGGGGACAGGCTCCAAGCGCCCCAGCATTTT.

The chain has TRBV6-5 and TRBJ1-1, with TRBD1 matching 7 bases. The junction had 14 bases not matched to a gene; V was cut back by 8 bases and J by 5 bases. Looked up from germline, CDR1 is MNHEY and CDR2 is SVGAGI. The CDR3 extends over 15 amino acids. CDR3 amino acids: CASSPSRGGGTEAFF. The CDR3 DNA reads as TGTGCCAGCTCTCCCTCGAGAGGGGGCGGGACTGAAGCTTTCTTT.

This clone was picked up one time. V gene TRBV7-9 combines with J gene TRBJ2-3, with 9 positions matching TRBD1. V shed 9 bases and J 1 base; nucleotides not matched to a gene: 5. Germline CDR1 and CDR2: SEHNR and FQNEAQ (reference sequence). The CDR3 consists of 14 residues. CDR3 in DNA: TGTGCCAGTGGGGACAGGGAAGGCACAGATACGCAGTATTTT. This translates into CASGDREGTDTQYF.

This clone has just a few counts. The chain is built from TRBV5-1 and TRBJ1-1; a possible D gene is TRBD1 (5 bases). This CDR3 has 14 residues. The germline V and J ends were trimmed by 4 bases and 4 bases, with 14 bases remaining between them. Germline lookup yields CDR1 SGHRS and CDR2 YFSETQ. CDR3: CASSPPGGGTEAFF. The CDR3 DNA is TGCGCCAGCAGCCCCCCGGGGGGAGGCACTGAAGCTTTCTTT. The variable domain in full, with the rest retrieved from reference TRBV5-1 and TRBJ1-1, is KAGVTQTPRYLIKTRGQQVTLSCSPISGHRSVSWYQQTPGQGLQFLFEYFSETQRNKGNFPGRFSGRQFSNSRSEMNVSTLELGDSALYLCASSPPGGGTEAFFGQGTRLTVV.

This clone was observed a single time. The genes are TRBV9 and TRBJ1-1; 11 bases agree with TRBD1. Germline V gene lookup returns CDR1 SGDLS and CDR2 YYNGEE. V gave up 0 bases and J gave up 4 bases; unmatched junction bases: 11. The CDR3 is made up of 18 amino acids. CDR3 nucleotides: TGTGCCAGCAGCGTAGGGACAGGGGGCTACGGGGTGGCCACTGAAGCTTTCTTT. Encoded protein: CASSVGTGGYGVATEAFF. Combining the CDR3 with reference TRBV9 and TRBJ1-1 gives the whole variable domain DSGVTQTPKHLITATGQRVTLRCSPRSGDLSVYWYQQSLDQGLQFLIQYYNGEERAKGNILERFSAQQFPDLHSELNLSSLELGDSALYFCASSVGTGGYGVATEAFFGQGTRLTVV.

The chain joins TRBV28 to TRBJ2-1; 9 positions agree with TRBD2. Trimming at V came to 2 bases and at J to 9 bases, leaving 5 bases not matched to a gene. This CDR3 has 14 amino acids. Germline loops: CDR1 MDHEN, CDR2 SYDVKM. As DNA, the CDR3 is TGTGCCAGCAGTTTAGCGGGAGGGCCCAGTGAGCAGTTCTTC. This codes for CASSLAGGPSEQFF.

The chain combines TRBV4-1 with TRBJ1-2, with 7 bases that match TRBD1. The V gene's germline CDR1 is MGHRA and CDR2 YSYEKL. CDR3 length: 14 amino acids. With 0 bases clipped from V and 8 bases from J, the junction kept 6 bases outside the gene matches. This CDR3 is CASSQDPQGGGYTF. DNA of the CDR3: TGCGCCAGCAGCCAAGATCCTCAGGGGGGGGGCTACACCTTC.